Reported below is one T cell receptor beta chain. Its antigen is as yet unknown. The entry originates in a study of siplizumab effects on memory and regulatory T cells. Study-level findings and limits: Versus less than 35% in controls, the mappable alloreactive CD4+ clones averaged approximately 69% Treg-derived with siplizumab.

Libraries were prepared by immunoSEQ multiplex PCR; TCRdb keeps only in-frame clonotypes and omits some of them. Among 90,000 to 120,000 clones, more than 90% were seen once, and the ten largest hold roughly 2.5%. V dropped 3 bases and J dropped 8 bases, with 19 bases sitting between them. This CDR3 has 15 residues. The germline V gene has CDR1 MDHEN and CDR2 SYDVKM. The chain links TRBV28 to TRBJ1-2; a weak D match, TRBD1 (5 bases). The sequenced sample consisted of CD4+ T cells sorted from blood. The receptor was derived from a human donor in good health. Some clones in this sample may be carry-over from other donors' samples. The CDR3 here is CASSFALGVSEGYTF. CDR3 coding DNA: TGTGCCAGCAGTTTCGCCTTAGGGGTATCGGAAGGCTACACCTTC.